This TCR beta chain emerged from a study of cytomegalovirus exposure and HLA in healthy donors. Overall study findings and caveats: Later analysis identified several of the most significant clusters that appeared linked to common viral pathogens.

The CDR3 is made up of 16 amino acids. The germline CDR1 and CDR2 sequences are LGHNA and YSLEER. V gave up 0 bases and J gave up 10 bases; unmatched junction bases: 10. Points on this clone: What it recognizes is unknown.

Primers: 60 Vbeta forward and 13 Jbeta reverse. Measured with immunoSEQ multiplex PCR; TCRdb has only the in-frame clones, and not every one. The data hold about 82,000 clones, with 70% to 85% observed a single time. Sequenced sample: PBMCs. The source of this sequence is a human donor in good health. The chain links TRBV4-3 to TRBJ2-1, with TRBD1 matching over 9 bases. DNA of the CDR3: TGCGCCAGCAGCCAAGATGCGCGACAGGGGGTACGGGAGCAGTTCTTC. Translation: CASSQDARQGVREQFF.